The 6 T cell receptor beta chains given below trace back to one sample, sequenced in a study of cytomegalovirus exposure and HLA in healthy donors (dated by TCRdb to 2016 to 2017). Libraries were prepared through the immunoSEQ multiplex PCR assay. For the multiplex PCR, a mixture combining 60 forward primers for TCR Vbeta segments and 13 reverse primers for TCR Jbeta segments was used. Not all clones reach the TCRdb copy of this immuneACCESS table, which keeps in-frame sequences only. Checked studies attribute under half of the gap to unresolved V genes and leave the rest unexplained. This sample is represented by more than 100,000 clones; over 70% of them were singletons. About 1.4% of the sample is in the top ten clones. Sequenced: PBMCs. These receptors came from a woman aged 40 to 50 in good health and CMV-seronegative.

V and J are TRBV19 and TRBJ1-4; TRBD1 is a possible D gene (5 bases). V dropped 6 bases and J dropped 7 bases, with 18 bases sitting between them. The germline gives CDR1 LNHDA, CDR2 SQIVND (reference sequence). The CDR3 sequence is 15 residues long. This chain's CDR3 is CASRTSLAGFEKLFF. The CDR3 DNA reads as TGTGCCAGTAGGACCTCCTTAGCAGGGTTTGAAAAACTGTTTTTT. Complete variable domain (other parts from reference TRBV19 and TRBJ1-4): DGGITQSPKYLFRKEGQNVTLSCEQNLNHDAMYWYRQDPGQGLRLIYYSQIVNDFQKGDIAEGYSVSREKKESFPLTVTSAQKNPTAFYLCASRTSLAGFEKLFFGSGTQLSVL.

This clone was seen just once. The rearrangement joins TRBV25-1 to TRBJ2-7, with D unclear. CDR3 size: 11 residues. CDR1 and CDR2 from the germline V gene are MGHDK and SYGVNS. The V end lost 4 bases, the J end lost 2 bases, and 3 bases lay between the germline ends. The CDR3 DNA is TGTGCCAGCAGTGCTGCCTACGAGCAGTACTTC. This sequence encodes CASSAAYEQYF.

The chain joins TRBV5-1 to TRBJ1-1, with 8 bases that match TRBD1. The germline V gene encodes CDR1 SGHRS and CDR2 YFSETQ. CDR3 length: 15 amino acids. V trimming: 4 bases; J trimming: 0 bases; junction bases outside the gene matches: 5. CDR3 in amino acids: CASSPRGQVNTEAFF. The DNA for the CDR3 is TGCGCCAGCAGCCCGAGGGGACAGGTGAACACTGAAGCTTTCTTT.

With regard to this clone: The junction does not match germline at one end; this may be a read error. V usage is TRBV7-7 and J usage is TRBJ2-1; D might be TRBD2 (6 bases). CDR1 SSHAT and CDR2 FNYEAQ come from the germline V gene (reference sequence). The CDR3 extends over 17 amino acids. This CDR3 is CASSLVPGGDAYNEQFF. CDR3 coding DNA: TGTGCTAGCAGCTTAGTCCCCGGGGGTGACGCCTACAATGAGCAGTTCTTC.

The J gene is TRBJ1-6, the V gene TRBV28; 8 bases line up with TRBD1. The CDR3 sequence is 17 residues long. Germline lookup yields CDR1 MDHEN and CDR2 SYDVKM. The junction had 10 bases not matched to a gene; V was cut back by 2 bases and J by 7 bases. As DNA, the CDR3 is TGTGCCAGCAGTTTACGGACAGGGTACAGTCCCAATTCACCCCTCCACTTT. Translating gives CASSLRTGYSPNSPLHF.

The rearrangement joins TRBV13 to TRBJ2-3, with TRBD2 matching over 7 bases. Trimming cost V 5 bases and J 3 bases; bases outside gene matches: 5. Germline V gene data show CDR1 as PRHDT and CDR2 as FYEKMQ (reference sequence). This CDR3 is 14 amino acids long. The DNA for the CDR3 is TGTGCCAGCAGCCTAGCGGCGGTAACAGATACGCAGTATTTT. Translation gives CASSLAAVTDTQYF. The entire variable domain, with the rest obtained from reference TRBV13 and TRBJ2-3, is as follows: AAGVIQSPRHLIKEKRETATLKCYPIPRHDTVYWYQQGPGQDPQFLISFYEKMQSDKGSIPDRFSAQQFSDYHSELNMSSLELGDSALYFCASSLAAVTDTQYFGPGTRLTVL.